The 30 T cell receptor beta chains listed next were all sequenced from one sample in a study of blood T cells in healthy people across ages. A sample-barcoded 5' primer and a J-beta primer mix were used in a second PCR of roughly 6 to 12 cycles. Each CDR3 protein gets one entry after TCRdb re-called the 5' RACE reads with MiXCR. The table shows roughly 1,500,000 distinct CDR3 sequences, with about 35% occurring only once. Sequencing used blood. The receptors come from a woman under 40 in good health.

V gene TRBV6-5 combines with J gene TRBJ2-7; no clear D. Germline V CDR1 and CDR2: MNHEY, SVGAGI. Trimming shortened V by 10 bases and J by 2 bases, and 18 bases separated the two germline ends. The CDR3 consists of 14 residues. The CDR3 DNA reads TGTGCCACGTCTTTAGACCGAACCCCCTACGAGCAGTACTTC. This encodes CATSLDRTPYEQYF.

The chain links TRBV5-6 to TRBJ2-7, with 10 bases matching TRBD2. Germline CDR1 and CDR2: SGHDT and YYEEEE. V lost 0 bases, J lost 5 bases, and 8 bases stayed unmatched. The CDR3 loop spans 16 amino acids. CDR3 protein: CASSLGGLAGGDEQYF. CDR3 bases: TGTGCCAGCAGCTTGGGGGGATTAGCGGGGGGTGACGAGCAGTACTTC.

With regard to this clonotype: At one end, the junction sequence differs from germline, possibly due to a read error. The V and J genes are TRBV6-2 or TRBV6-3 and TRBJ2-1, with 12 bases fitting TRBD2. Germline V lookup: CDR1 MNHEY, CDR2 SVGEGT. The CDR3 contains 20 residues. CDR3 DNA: TGTGCCAGCAGCCGACCGTGGACTAGCGGGGATTTACCTTCCTACGATGAGCAGTTCTTC. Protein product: CASSRPWTSGDLPSYDEQFF.

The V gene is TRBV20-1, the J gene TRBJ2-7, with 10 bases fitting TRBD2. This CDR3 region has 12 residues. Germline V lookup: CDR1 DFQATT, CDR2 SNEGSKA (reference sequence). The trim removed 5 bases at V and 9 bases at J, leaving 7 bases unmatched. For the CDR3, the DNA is TGCAGTGCTGGGGGGACTAGCGAGATGCAGTACTTC. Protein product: CSAGGTSEMQYF.

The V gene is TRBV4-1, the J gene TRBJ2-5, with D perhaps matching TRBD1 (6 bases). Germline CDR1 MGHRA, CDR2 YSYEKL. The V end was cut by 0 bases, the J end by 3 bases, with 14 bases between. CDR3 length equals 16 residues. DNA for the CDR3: TGCGCCAGCAGCCAAGATGTGGGGGCCGCGAAAGAGACCCAGTACTTC. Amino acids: CASSQDVGAAKETQYF.

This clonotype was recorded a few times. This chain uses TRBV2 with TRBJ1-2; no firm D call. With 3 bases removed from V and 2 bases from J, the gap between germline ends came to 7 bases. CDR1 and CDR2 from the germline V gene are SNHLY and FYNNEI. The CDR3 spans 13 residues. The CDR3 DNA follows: TGTGCCAGCAGTGACAAGGGAAACTATGGCTACACCTTC. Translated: CASSDKGNYGYTF.

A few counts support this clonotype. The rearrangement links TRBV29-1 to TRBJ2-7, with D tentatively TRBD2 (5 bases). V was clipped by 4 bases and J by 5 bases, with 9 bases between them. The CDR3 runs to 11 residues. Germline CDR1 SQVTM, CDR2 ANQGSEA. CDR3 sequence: CSVAEGDEQYF. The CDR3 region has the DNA TGCAGCGTTGCCGAGGGAGACGAGCAGTACTTC.

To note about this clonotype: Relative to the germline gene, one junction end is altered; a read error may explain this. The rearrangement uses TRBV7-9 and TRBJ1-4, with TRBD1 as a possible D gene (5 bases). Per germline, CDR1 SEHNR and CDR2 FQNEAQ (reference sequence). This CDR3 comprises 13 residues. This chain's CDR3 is CACSLRQNEKLFF. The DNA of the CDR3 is TGTGCCTGCAGCTTACGACAGAATGAAAAACTGTTTTTT.

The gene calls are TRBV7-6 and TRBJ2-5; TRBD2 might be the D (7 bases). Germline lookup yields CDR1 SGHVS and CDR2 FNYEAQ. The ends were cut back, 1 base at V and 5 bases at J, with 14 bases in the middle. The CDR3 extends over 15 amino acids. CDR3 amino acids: CASSLEGGEWETQYF. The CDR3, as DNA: TGTGCCAGCAGCTTAGAAGGGGGGGAGTGGGAGACCCAGTACTTC.

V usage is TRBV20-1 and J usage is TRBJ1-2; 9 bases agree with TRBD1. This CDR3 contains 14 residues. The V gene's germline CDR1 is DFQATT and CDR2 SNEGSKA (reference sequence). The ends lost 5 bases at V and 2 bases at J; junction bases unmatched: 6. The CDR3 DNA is TGCAGTGCTGTTGAGGGGACAGGGAACTATGGCTACACCTTC. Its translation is CSAVEGTGNYGYTF.

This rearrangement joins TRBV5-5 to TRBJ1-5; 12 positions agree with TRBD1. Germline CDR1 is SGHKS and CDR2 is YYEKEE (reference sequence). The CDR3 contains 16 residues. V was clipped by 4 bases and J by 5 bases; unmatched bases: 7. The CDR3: CASSGGTGGGYQPQHF. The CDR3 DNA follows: TGTGCCAGCAGCGGGGGGACAGGGGGCGGGTATCAGCCCCAGCATTTT.

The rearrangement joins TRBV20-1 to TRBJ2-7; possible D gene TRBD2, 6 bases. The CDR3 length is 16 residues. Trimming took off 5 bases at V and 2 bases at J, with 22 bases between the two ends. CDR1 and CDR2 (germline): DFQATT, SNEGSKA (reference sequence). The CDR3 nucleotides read TGCAGTGCTCAAAACGCGGTCGGGACTCCAGCCTACGAGCAGTACTTC. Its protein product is CSAQNAVGTPAYEQYF.

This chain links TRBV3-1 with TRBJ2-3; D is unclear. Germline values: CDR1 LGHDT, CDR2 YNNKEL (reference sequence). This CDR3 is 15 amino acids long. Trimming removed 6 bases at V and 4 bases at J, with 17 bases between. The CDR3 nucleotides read TGTGCCAGCAGTCCCCGGCTGAGAGGCGCAGATACGCAGTATTTT. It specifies CASSPRLRGADTQYF.

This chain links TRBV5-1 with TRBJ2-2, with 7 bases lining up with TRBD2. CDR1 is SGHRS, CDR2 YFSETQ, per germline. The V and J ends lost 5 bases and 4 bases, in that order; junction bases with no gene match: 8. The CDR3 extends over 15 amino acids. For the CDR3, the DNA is TGCGCCAGCAGTTCGGCGGGAGTTGGCACCGGGGAGCTGTTTTTT. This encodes CASSSAGVGTGELFF.

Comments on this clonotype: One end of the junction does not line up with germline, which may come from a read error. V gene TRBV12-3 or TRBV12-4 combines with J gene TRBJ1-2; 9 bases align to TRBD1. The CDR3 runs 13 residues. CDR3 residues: CVSSRDRVYGYTF. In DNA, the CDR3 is TGTGTCAGCAGTAGGGACAGGGTTTATGGCTACACCTTC.

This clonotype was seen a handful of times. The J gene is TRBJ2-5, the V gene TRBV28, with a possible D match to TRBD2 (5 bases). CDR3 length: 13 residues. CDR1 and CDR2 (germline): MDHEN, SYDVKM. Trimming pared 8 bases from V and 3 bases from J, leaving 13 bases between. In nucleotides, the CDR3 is TGTGCCAGCTGGTTGAAGGGAGAAGAGACCCAGTACTTC. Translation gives CASWLKGEETQYF.

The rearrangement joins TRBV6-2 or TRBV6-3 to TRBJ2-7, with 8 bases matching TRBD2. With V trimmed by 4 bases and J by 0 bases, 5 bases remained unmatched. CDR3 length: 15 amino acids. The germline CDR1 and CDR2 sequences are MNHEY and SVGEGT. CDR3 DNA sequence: TGTGCCAGCAGTTCGTGGCGGGGGGACTCCTACGAGCAGTACTTC. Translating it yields CASSSWRGDSYEQYF.

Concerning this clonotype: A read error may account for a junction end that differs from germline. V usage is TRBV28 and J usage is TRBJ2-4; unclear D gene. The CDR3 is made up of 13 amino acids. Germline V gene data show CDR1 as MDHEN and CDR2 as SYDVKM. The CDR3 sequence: CANSYFGKNIQYF. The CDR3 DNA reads TGTGCCAACAGTTATTTTGGCAAAAACATTCAGTACTTC.

CDR3 loop: CASSQEGLAGTETQYF. The CDR3 DNA sequence: TGCGCCAGCAGCCAAGAGGGGCTAGCGGGAACGGAGACCCAGTACTTC. The rearrangement uses TRBV4-1 and TRBJ2-5, with 9 bases aligning to TRBD2. CDR3 size: 16 residues. V was clipped by 0 bases and J by 5 bases; unmatched bases: 7. Germline assignment: CDR1 MGHRA and CDR2 YSYEKL.

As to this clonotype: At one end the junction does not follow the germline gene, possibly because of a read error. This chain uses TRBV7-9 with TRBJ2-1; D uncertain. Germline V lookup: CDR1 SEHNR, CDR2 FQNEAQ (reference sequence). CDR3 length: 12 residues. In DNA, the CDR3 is TGTGCCAGCAGCTTAGGGCCCAATGAGCGGTTCTTC. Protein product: CASSLGPNERFF.

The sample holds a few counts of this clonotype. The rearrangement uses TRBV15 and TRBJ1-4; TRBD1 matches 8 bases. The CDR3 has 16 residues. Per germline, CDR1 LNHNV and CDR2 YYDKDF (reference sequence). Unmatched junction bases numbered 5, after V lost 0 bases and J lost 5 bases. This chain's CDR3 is CATSRDIRQGNEKLFF. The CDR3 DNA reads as TGTGCCACCAGCAGAGATATCCGACAGGGGAATGAAAAACTGTTTTTT. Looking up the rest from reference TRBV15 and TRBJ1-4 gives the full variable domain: DAMVIQNPRYQVTQFGKPVTLSCSQTLNHNVMYWYQQKSSQAPKLLFHYYDKDFNNEADTPDNFQSRRPNTSFCFLDIRSPGLGDTAMYLCATSRDIRQGNEKLFFGSGTQLSVL.

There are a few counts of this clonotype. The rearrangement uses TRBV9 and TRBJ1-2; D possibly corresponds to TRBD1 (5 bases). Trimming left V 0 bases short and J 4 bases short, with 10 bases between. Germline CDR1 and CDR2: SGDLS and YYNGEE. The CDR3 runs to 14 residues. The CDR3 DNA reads TGTGCCAGCAGCGTAGGGCAGGGCAGCTATGGCTACACCTTC. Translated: CASSVGQGSYGYTF.

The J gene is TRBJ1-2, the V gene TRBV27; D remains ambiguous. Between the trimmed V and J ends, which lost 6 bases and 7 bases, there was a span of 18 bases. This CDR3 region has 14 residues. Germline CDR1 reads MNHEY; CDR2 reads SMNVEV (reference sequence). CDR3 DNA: TGTGCCAGCAGCCCAAGGGCCGTCGGCGGTGGCTACACCTTC. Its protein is CASSPRAVGGGYTF.

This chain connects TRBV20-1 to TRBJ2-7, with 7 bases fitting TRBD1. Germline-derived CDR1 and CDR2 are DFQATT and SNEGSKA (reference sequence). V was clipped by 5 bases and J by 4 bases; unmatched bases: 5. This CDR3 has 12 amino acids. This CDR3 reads CSAVGGIYEQYF. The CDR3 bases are TGCAGTGCTGTAGGGGGCATTTACGAGCAGTACTTC.

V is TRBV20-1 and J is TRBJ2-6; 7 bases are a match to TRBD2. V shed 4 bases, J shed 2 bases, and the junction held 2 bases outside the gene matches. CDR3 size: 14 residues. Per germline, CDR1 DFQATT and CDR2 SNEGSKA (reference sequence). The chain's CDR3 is CSAKRGAGANVLTF. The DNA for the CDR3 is TGCAGTGCTAAGCGGGGCGCTGGGGCCAACGTCCTGACTTTC.

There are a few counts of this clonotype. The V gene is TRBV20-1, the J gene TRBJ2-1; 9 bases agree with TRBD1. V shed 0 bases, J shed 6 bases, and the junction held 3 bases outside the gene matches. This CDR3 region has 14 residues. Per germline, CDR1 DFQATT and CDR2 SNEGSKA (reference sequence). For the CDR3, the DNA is TGCAGTGCTAGAGAGGGACAGGGACTCAATGAGCAGTTCTTC. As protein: CSAREGQGLNEQFF.

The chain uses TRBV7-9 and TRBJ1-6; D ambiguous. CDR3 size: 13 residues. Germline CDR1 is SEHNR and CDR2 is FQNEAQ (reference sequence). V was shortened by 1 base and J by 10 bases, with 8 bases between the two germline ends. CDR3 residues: CASSLDLGSPLHF. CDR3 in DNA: TGTGCCAGCAGCTTAGATTTGGGGTCACCCCTCCACTTT. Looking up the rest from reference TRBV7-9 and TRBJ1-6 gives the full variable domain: DTGVSQNPRHKITKRGQNVTFRCDPISEHNRLYWYRQTLGQGPEFLTYFQNEAQLEKSRLLSDRFSAERPKGSFSTLEIQRTEQGDSAMYLCASSLDLGSPLHFGNGTRLTVT.

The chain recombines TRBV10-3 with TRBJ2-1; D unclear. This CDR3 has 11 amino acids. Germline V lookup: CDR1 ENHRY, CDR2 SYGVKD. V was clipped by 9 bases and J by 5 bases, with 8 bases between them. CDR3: CAIHINNEQFF. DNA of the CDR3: TGTGCCATTCACATTAACAATGAGCAGTTCTTC.

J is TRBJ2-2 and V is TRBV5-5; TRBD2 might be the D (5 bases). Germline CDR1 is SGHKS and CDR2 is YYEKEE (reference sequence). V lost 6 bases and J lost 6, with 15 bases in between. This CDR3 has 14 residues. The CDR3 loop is CASTIGWGAGELFF. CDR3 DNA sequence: TGTGCCAGCACCATAGGCTGGGGAGCCGGGGAGCTGTTTTTT. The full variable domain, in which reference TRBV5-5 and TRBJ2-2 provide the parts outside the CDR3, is DAGVTQSPTHLIKTRGQQVTLRCSPISGHKSVSWYQQVLGQGPQFIFQYYEKEERGRGNFPDRFSARQFPNYSSELNVNALLLGDSALYLCASTIGWGAGELFFGEGSRLTVL.

DNA of the CDR3: TGTGCCAGCAGCTTAGATCTAGGATGGCAGTACTTC. This sequence encodes CASSLDLGWQYF. V and J are TRBV11-2 and TRBJ2-7; no firm D call. The V end was cut by 0 bases, the J end by 9 bases, with 9 bases between. Germline values: CDR1 SGHAT, CDR2 FQNNGV. The CDR3 has 12 amino acids.